The 21 T cell receptor beta chains listed next were all sequenced from one sample in a study of CD8+CD57+ T cells in acquired aplastic anemia. Using genomic DNA as the template, TCR beta VDJ and CDR3 profiling was carried out. TCRdb called the reads again in MiXCR, with one record for every CDR3 protein. The sample includes 200,000 or so distinct CDR3 sequences, about three fifths of them seen just once. The specimen was sorted CD4+, CD8+, or CD8+CD57+ T cells (not recorded which) from PBMCs. The source is a human donor with severe aplastic anemia or a healthy control (not recorded which).

This clonotype was seen only a few times. The V and J genes are TRBV27 and TRBJ2-3; D possibly corresponds to TRBD1 (5 bases). The CDR3 runs 15 residues. Trimming pared 5 bases from V and 1 base from J, leaving 13 bases between. Germline loops: CDR1 MNHEY, CDR2 SMNVEV (reference sequence). CDR3 in amino acids: CASSNQGWGTDTQYF. DNA of the CDR3: TGTGCCAGCAGTAACCAGGGTTGGGGCACAGATACGCAGTATTTT.

Here the CDR3 DNA reads TGTGCCAGTACTCCCCGGACTAGCGGGATCGAGCAGTACTTC. As protein: CASTPRTSGIEQYF. This rearrangement joins TRBV19 to TRBJ2-7, with 12 bases that match TRBD2. Germline trimming cut 7 bases from V and 6 bases from J; bases unmatched to any gene: 7. This CDR3 is 14 amino acids long. The germline V gene has CDR1 LNHDA and CDR2 SQIVND (reference sequence).

This clonotype was counted at least ten times. The chain has TRBV13 and TRBJ2-5; D gene ambiguous. V shed 2 bases and J shed 4 bases, with 14 bases lying between them. This CDR3 is 15 amino acids long. The germline gives CDR1 PRHDT, CDR2 FYEKMQ (reference sequence). The CDR3 region has the DNA TGTGCCAGCAGCTTAAGGTCTGAAAGTGGAGAGACCCAGTACTTC. It is translated as CASSLRSESGETQYF.

The chain employs TRBV19 and TRBJ2-1; TRBD2 is a possible D gene (5 bases). The length of the CDR3 is 11 residues. V lost 5 bases and J lost 12, with 11 bases in between. Germline CDR1 is LNHDA and CDR2 is SQIVND (reference sequence). CDR3 coding DNA: TGTGCCAGTAGTTTCATGCGGGTGCAGTTCTTC. It is translated as CASSFMRVQFF.

The V and J genes are TRBV9 and TRBJ2-1; D remains ambiguous. The germline V gene encodes CDR1 SGDLS and CDR2 YYNGEE. V was pared by 5 bases and J by 4 bases, with 10 bases between. The CDR3 runs to 13 residues. The CDR3 DNA is TGTGCCAGCAGTTTCGTGGAGTACAATGAGCAGTTCTTC. It is translated as CASSFVEYNEQFF. Combining the CDR3 with reference TRBV9 and TRBJ2-1 gives the whole variable domain DSGVTQTPKHLITATGQRVTLRCSPRSGDLSVYWYQQSLDQGLQFLIQYYNGEERAKGNILERFSAQQFPDLHSELNLSSLELGDSALYFCASSFVEYNEQFFGPGTRLTVL.

The chain couples TRBV6-5 to TRBJ2-7, with D possibly matching TRBD1 (6 bases). The V end was cut by 6 bases, the J end by 2 bases, with 11 bases between. The CDR3 sequence is 13 residues long. Germline lookup yields CDR1 MNHEY and CDR2 SVGAGI. The CDR3 DNA is TGTGCCAGCAGCTTATCAGGGGCCTACGAGCAGTACTTC. Translation: CASSLSGAYEQYF.

The rearrangement joins TRBV20-1 to TRBJ2-2, with D possibly TRBD2 on 6 matching bases. The CDR3 spans 14 residues. V was clipped by 3 bases and J by 0 bases, with 8 bases between them. Germline values: CDR1 DFQATT, CDR2 SNEGSKA (reference sequence). CDR3 DNA sequence: TGCAGTGCTAGGAGGACTACGAACACCGGGGAGCTGTTTTTT. Translated, it gives CSARRTTNTGELFF.

The genes are TRBV24-1 and TRBJ1-5, with TRBD1 identical over 7 bases. V shed 4 bases, J shed 8 bases, and the junction held 7 bases outside the gene matches. The germline CDR1 and CDR2 sequences are KGHDR and SFDVKD. The CDR3 loop spans 14 amino acids. The CDR3 loop is CATSERTGIEPQHF. The CDR3, as DNA: TGTGCCACCAGTGAAAGGACAGGAATCGAGCCCCAGCATTTT.

The CDR3 DNA is TGCAGCGTTGGGGAGGGGCTTGGCTCCTACGAGCAGTACTTC. This encodes CSVGEGLGSYEQYF. The chain combines TRBV29-1 with TRBJ2-7; 7 bases align to TRBD2. The CDR3 runs to 14 residues. The V gene end was trimmed by 4 bases and the J gene end by 0 bases; junction bases not matched to a gene: 6. Germline assignment: CDR1 SQVTM and CDR2 ANQGSEA.

The J gene is TRBJ2-3, the V gene TRBV7-9, with D possibly matching TRBD2 (5 bases). The CDR3 covers 13 residues. Germline V gives CDR1 SEHNR, CDR2 FQNEAQ (reference sequence). V lost 5 bases and J 8 bases, leaving 14 bases between the germline ends. CDR3 in DNA: TGTGCCAGCAGCCCAACTAGTTTCGGTACGCAGTATTTT. As protein: CASSPTSFGTQYF.

This clonotype showed up just once. The V gene is TRBV24-1, the J gene TRBJ2-1; 9 positions agree with TRBD1. The junction had 5 bases not matched to a gene; V was cut back by 4 bases and J by 5 bases. This CDR3 comprises 15 residues. In germline, CDR1 is KGHDR, CDR2 SFDVKD. The CDR3 coding sequence is TGTGCCACCAGTGAAGCGGGACAGGGCAACAATGAGCAGTTCTTC. Protein: CATSEAGQGNNEQFF.

This clonotype was counted a few times. The chain links TRBV24-1 to TRBJ2-7; 12 bases match TRBD2. CDR3 size: 17 residues. The V and J ends lost 3 bases and 6 bases, in that order; junction bases with no gene match: 11. The V gene's germline CDR1 is KGHDR and CDR2 SFDVKD. CDR3 protein: CATSDPGTSGRLGEQYF. The CDR3 nucleotides are TGTGCCACCAGTGATCCGGGGACTAGCGGGCGATTGGGCGAGCAGTACTTC.

This clonotype was picked up many times. CDR3 sequence (DNA): TGCGCCAGCAGCCCGGGGAATGGACTAGCGGGTTACGAGCAGTACTTC. Residues: CASSPGNGLAGYEQYF. V gene TRBV5-1 combines with J gene TRBJ2-7; 11 bases are a match to TRBD2. The germline V gene encodes CDR1 SGHRS and CDR2 YFSETQ. CDR3 length equals 16 residues. With V trimmed by 4 bases and J by 4 bases, 10 bases remained unmatched.

The V gene is TRBV6-4, the J gene TRBJ1-2; perhaps TRBD1 as D (6 bases). Germline V gene data show CDR1 as MRHNA and CDR2 as SNTAGT. The CDR3 runs 15 residues. Deletions cut 3 bases from V and 4 bases from J, with 15 bases between. CDR3 amino acids: CASSERQEGGYGYTF. DNA of the CDR3: TGTGCCAGCAGTGAAAGACAGGAGGGTGGCTATGGCTACACCTTC.

The chain joins TRBV20-1 to TRBJ2-1; 9 positions agree with TRBD2. J lost 9 bases, V lost 3 bases, and 9 bases had no gene match. CDR1 and CDR2 (germline): DFQATT, SNEGSKA (reference sequence). The CDR3 contains 14 residues. CDR3 coding DNA: TGCAGTGCTAGCGGGGCGGGAGGGCCGGGTGAGCAGTTCTTC. It translates to CSASGAGGPGEQFF.

The chain carries TRBV6-5 and TRBJ2-1; the D is unclear. V lost 4 bases to trimming and J lost 8 bases, with 9 bases between them. This CDR3 has 12 residues. CDR1 MNHEY and CDR2 SVGAGI come from the germline V gene. The CDR3: CASSSDQHEQFF. In DNA, the CDR3 is TGTGCCAGCAGTTCGGACCAGCATGAGCAGTTCTTC.

This chain links TRBV24-1 with TRBJ2-7; no clear D. The J call may be wrong; the DNA end is better matched by TRBJ2-1. Germline V gene lookup returns CDR1 KGHDR and CDR2 SFDVKD. This CDR3 is built from 16 residues. The DNA for the CDR3 is TGTGCCACCAGTGATCCCACCCGCATCCCAATCAATGAGCAGTTCTTC. It translates to CATSDPTRIPINEQFF.

This clonotype has at least ten counts. The J gene is TRBJ2-7, the V gene TRBV4-3; 15 bases fit TRBD2. Germline V gives CDR1 LGHNA, CDR2 YSLEER. This CDR3 has 15 residues. V lost 4 bases to trimming and J lost 6 bases; unmatched junction nucleotides: 4. The CDR3 nucleotides are TGCGCCAGCAGCCCGGGACTAGCGGGGGGTTTCGAGCAGTACTTC. Encoded protein: CASSPGLAGGFEQYF.

The chain couples TRBV15 to TRBJ1-4; TRBD1 aligns across 8 bases. The CDR3 totals 16 residues. V lost 3 bases and J lost 1; bases outside the gene matches: 4. Germline CDR1 is LNHNV and CDR2 is YYDKDF (reference sequence). The CDR3 loop is CATSSNRGVTNEKLFF. The CDR3 DNA reads as TGTGCCACCAGCAGCAACAGGGGGGTAACTAATGAAAAACTGTTTTTT.

This clonotype was seen just once. This chain links TRBV2 with TRBJ1-4, with a weak D call TRBD1 (6 bases). CDR3 length: 17 amino acids. Germline V lookup: CDR1 SNHLY, CDR2 FYNNEI. Trimming cost V 5 bases and J 2 bases, with 18 bases left between them. CDR3 loop: CASSSGTYFSTNEKLFF. The CDR3, as DNA: TGTGCCAGCAGTTCGGGGACATATTTTTCGACTAATGAAAAACTGTTTTTT.

This chain links TRBV7-8 with TRBJ2-2; D unclear. Germline values: CDR1 SGHVS, CDR2 FQNEAQ. CDR3 length: 15 amino acids. V lost 5 bases, J lost 1 base, and 11 bases lay in between. In nucleotides, the CDR3 is TGTGCCAGCAGCAAATGGGATGTGAACACCGGGGAGCTGTTTTTT. Translating gives CASSKWDVNTGELFF. Variable domain in full (rest from reference TRBV7-8 and TRBJ2-2): GAGVSQSPRYKVAKRGQDVALRCDPISGHVSLFWYQQALGQGPEFLTYFQNEAQLDKSGLPSDRFFAERPEGSVSTLKIQRTQQEDSAVYLCASSKWDVNTGELFFGEGSRLTVL.